The 24 T cell receptor beta chains reported below all come from one sample, sequenced in a study of Graves' ophthalmopathy and Graves' hyperthyroidism. The authors amplified TCR beta CDR3 regions from RNA transcripts. First-round RT-PCR employed HTBI primers, with a second-round multiplex PCR after it. MiXCR, applied by TCRdb to the multiplex PCR reads, yields one record per CDR3 protein. The sample lists approximately 700,000 distinct CDR3 sequences, about 40% occurring once. Source material: peripheral blood. These TCRs come from an adult man with Graves' ophthalmopathy.

This clonotype has more than one count but fewer than ten. The rearrangement joins TRBV30 to TRBJ2-7, with 11 bases that match TRBD2. In germline, CDR1 is GTSNPN, CDR2 SVGIG (reference sequence). This CDR3 spans 13 amino acids. V was pared by 2 bases and J by 7 bases, with 4 bases of the junction left unmatched. The CDR3 loop is CAWSLAGGSEQYF. The CDR3 DNA reads TGTGCCTGGAGTCTAGCGGGGGGAAGTGAGCAGTACTTC.

The V gene is TRBV14, the J gene TRBJ1-4, with 12 positions matching TRBD1. The CDR3 runs to 18 residues. V shed 7 bases, J shed 2 bases, and the junction held 11 bases outside the gene matches. Germline V gene data show CDR1 as SGHDN and CDR2 as FVKESK. The CDR3 DNA is TGTGCCAGCACCCTTGACCGGGACAGGGGGCCCACTAATGAAAAACTGTTTTTT. Translation gives CASTLDRDRGPTNEKLFF.

This clonotype was detected only a few times. The chain has TRBV5-4 and TRBJ2-7; TRBD1 matches 8 bases. The V segment lost 0 bases and the J segment 5 bases; nucleotides outside the gene matches: 7. The CDR3 is made up of 15 amino acids. CDR1 is SGHNT and CDR2 is YYREEE in the germline V gene (reference sequence). The CDR3: CASSLAVQGVNEQYF. The CDR3 DNA follows: TGTGCCAGCAGCTTGGCCGTACAGGGGGTGAACGAGCAGTACTTC.

Ten or more counts support this clonotype. The chain joins TRBV15 to TRBJ1-6, with D uncertain. CDR1 and CDR2 (germline): LNHNV, YYDKDF (reference sequence). The V end lost 0 bases, the J end lost 0 bases, and 9 bases lay between the germline ends. This CDR3 spans 17 amino acids. The CDR3 reads CATSREGQSSYNSPLHF. The CDR3 DNA sequence: TGTGCCACCAGCAGAGAGGGTCAGAGCTCCTATAATTCACCCCTCCACTTT.

The chain combines TRBV7-2 with TRBJ2-7; 9 bases agree with TRBD2. V lost 5 bases and J lost 3; bases outside the gene matches: 2. CDR3 size: 13 residues. Germline assignment: CDR1 SGHTA and CDR2 FQGNSA. CDR3 nucleotides: TGTGCCAGCAGCCGTAGCGGGGGCTACGAGCAGTACTTC. It translates to CASSRSGGYEQYF. Variable domain in full (rest from reference TRBV7-2 and TRBJ2-7): GAGVSQSPSNKVTEKGKDVELRCDPISGHTALYWYRQSLGQGLEFLIYFQGNSAPDKSGLPSDRFSAERTGGSVSTLTIQRTQQEDSAVYLCASSRSGGYEQYFGPGTRLTVT.

This clonotype has at least ten counts. The rearrangement joins TRBV29-1 to TRBJ2-7; weak D call: TRBD2 (6 bases). The V and J ends lost 0 bases and 9 bases respectively, with 24 bases between them. Germline values: CDR1 SQVTM, CDR2 ANQGSEA. The CDR3 is made up of 16 amino acids. CDR3 in amino acids: CSVEDPVGRGPGMQYF. DNA for the CDR3: TGCAGCGTTGAAGATCCGGTGGGGCGGGGTCCAGGGATGCAGTACTTC.

This clonotype appeared a few times. The chain employs TRBV7-9 and TRBJ1-1; D is unclear. The germline V and J ends were trimmed by 3 bases and 6 bases, with 11 bases remaining between them. CDR1 is SEHNR, CDR2 FQNEAQ, per germline (reference sequence). The CDR3 spans 13 residues. CDR3: CASSLSVEPEAFF. CDR3 nucleotide sequence: TGTGCCAGCAGCTTGTCGGTCGAACCTGAAGCTTTCTTT.

This clonotype was observed a few times. The chain links TRBV19 to TRBJ1-1; D is ambiguous. The V gene's germline CDR1 is LNHDA and CDR2 SQIVND (reference sequence). This CDR3 contains 12 residues. V was trimmed by 3 bases and J by 6 bases, leaving 8 bases between them. Written as DNA, the CDR3 is TGTGCCAGTAGTATTCACGAATCTGAAGCTTTCTTT. This translates into CASSIHESEAFF.

This clonotype was observed many times. The CDR3 region is CAISLTPSETQYF. CDR3 DNA: TGTGCCATCAGCCTGACTCCGTCGGAGACCCAGTACTTC. V is TRBV10-3 and J is TRBJ2-5; no clear D. V shed 6 bases and J shed 5 bases, with 13 bases lying between them. The CDR3 length is 13 residues. Germline CDR1 ENHRY, CDR2 SYGVKD.

The V call is TRBV19, the J call TRBJ2-7; 10 nucleotides line up with TRBD1. V shed 4 bases, J shed 4 bases, and the junction held 7 bases outside the gene matches. This CDR3 is built from 15 residues. Germline loops: CDR1 LNHDA, CDR2 SQIVND (reference sequence). The CDR3 bases are TGTGCCAGTAGTAAAGTGACAGGGGGCTTATACGAGCAGTACTTC. As protein: CASSKVTGGLYEQYF.

This clonotype has a handful of counts. CDR3: CASSFIAGGGETQYF. Written as DNA, the CDR3 is TGTGCCAGCAGTTTTATAGCGGGAGGGGGTGAGACCCAGTACTTC. The J gene is TRBJ2-5, the V gene TRBV27, with 11 bases matching TRBD2. This CDR3 contains 15 residues. Germline trimming cut 3 bases from V and 5 bases from J; bases unmatched to any gene: 5. Per germline, CDR1 MNHEY and CDR2 SMNVEV (reference sequence).

The J gene is TRBJ1-5, the V gene TRBV20-1; D unclear. The CDR3 consists of 12 residues. V lost 3 bases, J lost 2 bases, and 5 bases lay in between. Germline loops: CDR1 DFQATT, CDR2 SNEGSKA (reference sequence). CDR3 in amino acids: CSARRRNQPQHF. DNA of the CDR3: TGCAGTGCTAGGAGGCGCAATCAGCCCCAGCATTTT.

The table lists this clonotype with many counts. Written as DNA, the CDR3 is TGCGCCAGCAGCTTGGGGCAGGGGGTAAACGAGCAGTACTTC. As protein: CASSLGQGVNEQYF. V is TRBV5-1 and J is TRBJ2-7; TRBD1 aligns across 7 bases. Germline CDR1 reads SGHRS; CDR2 reads YFSETQ. There are 14 residues in the CDR3. The V and J ends lost 0 bases and 5 bases, in that order; junction bases with no gene match: 5.

This clonotype was counted only a few times. The rearrangement joins TRBV4-1 to TRBJ2-7; D is undetermined. This CDR3 region has 14 residues. The V end was cut by 1 base, the J end by 4 bases, with 11 bases between. From germline, CDR1 is MGHRA and CDR2 YSYEKL. CDR3 residues: CASSQVGHLYEQYF. CDR3 bases: TGCGCCAGCAGCCAAGTCGGTCATCTATACGAGCAGTACTTC.

The rearrangement uses TRBV10-3 and TRBJ2-7; D call uncertain. The CDR3 loop spans 17 amino acids. Germline V lookup: CDR1 ENHRY, CDR2 SYGVKD. The germline V and J ends were trimmed by 3 bases and 3 bases, with 21 bases remaining between them. The CDR3 DNA is TGTGCCATCAGTGAAAAGGTCTTAGAACTCGCCCTCTACGAGCAGTACTTC. It yields the protein CAISEKVLELALYEQYF.

This chain joins TRBV25-1 and TRBJ1-6, with D possibly TRBD1 on 5 matching bases. This CDR3 spans 13 amino acids. CDR1 is MGHDK, CDR2 SYGVNS, per germline. The V end lost 2 bases, the J end lost 9 bases, and 8 bases lay between the germline ends. The CDR3 nucleotides are TGTGCCAGCAGTGAACAGGGTTCTTCACCCCTCCACTTT. This codes for CASSEQGSSPLHF.

V is TRBV2 and J is TRBJ1-1; the D gene is possibly TRBD1 (6 bases). Germline V gives CDR1 SNHLY, CDR2 FYNNEI. V was shortened by 6 bases and J by 7 bases, with 12 bases between the two germline ends. The CDR3 is 12 amino acids. The CDR3 spells CASRLQGREAFF. The CDR3 DNA reads TGTGCCAGCAGGCTACAGGGCCGTGAAGCTTTCTTT.

The chain couples TRBV29-1 to TRBJ1-2; D not certain. The germline V gene encodes CDR1 SQVTM and CDR2 ANQGSEA. CDR3 size: 9 residues. The CDR3 nucleotides are TGCAGTTTGCGGTATCACTACACCTTC. Translating gives CSLRYHYTF. The full variable domain, in which reference TRBV29-1 and TRBJ1-2 provide the parts outside the CDR3, is SAVISQKPSRDICQRGTSLTIQCQVDSQVTMMFWYRQQPGQSLTLIATANQGSEATYESGFVIDKFPISRPNLTFSTLTVSNMSPEDSSIYLCSLRYHYTFGSGTRLTVV.

In this sample, this clonotype turned up a few times. Mismatch with germline at one junction end may stem from a read error. V and J are TRBV10-3 and TRBJ2-7, with TRBD2 identical over 7 bases. The CDR3 totals 16 residues. Germline V lookup: CDR1 ENHRY, CDR2 SYGVKD. CDR3 sequence reads: CASSERGASGNYEQYF. The CDR3 DNA reads as TGTGCCAGCAGTGAGCGAGGGGCTAGCGGCAACTACGAGCAGTACTTC.

A single count supports this clonotype. Without the conserved terminal phenylalanine or tryptophan, this CDR3 likely stems from a read error. The chain combines TRBV20-1 with TRBJ1-2, with TRBD1 matching 8 bases. This CDR3 has 16 residues. From germline, CDR1 is DFQATT and CDR2 SNEGSKA (reference sequence). V shed 5 bases, J shed 4 bases, and the junction held 15 bases outside the gene matches. The CDR3 loop reads CSAADRGARPFYGYTL. The CDR3 DNA sequence: TGCAGTGCTGCAGACAGGGGCGCCAGGCCCTTCTATGGCTACACCCTC.

This clonotype was detected only once. This chain joins TRBV24-1 and TRBJ1-5, with a weak D call TRBD1 (6 bases). This CDR3 is 13 amino acids long. Germline V gene data show CDR1 as KGHDR and CDR2 as SFDVKD. V was cut by 3 bases and J by 7 bases, with 9 bases left in between. CDR3 in amino acids: CATSDRRGQPQHF. CDR3 bases: TGTGCCACCAGTGATCGAAGGGGGCAGCCCCAGCATTTT.

In regard to this clonotype: An end of the junction differs from the germline gene, which may be a read error. The V gene is TRBV29-1, the J gene TRBJ1-1; 7 bases fit TRBD1. CDR1 and CDR2 (germline): SQVTM, ANQGSEA. The CDR3 spans 14 residues. CDR3 loop: CAWRARQGITEAFF. In DNA form, the CDR3 reads TGTGCCTGGAGGGCCCGACAGGGAATCACTGAAGCTTTCTTT.

This chain links TRBV29-1 with TRBJ1-1; tentatively, D is TRBD1 (5 bases). CDR3 length equals 11 residues. Trimming removed 2 bases at V and 6 bases at J, with 7 bases between. CDR1 and CDR2 from the germline V gene are SQVTM and ANQGSEA. The DNA for the CDR3 is TGCAGCGTTGAAAGGGGCGCTGAAGCTTTCTTT. Translation gives CSVERGAEAFF.

Note on this clonotype: Since the CDR3 does not end with the conserved phenylalanine or tryptophan, this likely comes from a read error. The rearrangement joins TRBV7-2 to TRBJ1-5; D remains ambiguous. The CDR3 extends over 16 amino acids. Germline values: CDR1 SGHTA, CDR2 FQGNSA. The CDR3 region has the DNA TGTGCCAGCAACTTAGCGCGGAGGAGCTTGGGTCAGCCCCAGCATTCT. Protein: CASNLARRSLGQPQHS.